A single sample is the source of the 15 T cell receptor beta chains below, sequenced in a study of cytomegalovirus exposure and HLA in healthy donors. 60 Vbeta and 13 Jbeta primers were used in PCR. Data came from immunoSEQ multiplex PCR; TCRdb stores just in-frame clones and leaves some out. Of around 160,000 clones in the sample, about three quarters are singletons; the top ten hold about 14%. The sequenced sample was PBMCs. The source is a man aged 45 to 65 in good health and CMV-seropositive.

The chain has TRBV28 and TRBJ1-2; D is perhaps TRBD1 (6 bases). V was pared by 6 bases and J by 1 base, with 27 bases between. The CDR3 contains 19 residues. Germline V gene sequence: CDR1 MDHEN, CDR2 SYDVKM. The CDR3 loop reads CASSLLAGTRRMINYGYTF. As DNA, the CDR3 is TGTGCCAGCAGCTTACTCGCCGGGACACGACGGATGATTAACTATGGCTACACCTTC.

The chain couples TRBV11-2 to TRBJ2-7; 12 positions agree with TRBD2. CDR1 SGHAT and CDR2 FQNNGV come from the germline V gene. With 5 bases clipped from V and 3 bases from J, the junction kept 5 bases outside the gene matches. This CDR3 is built from 15 residues. The CDR3 nucleotides are TGTGCCAGCAGCCCCCGGACTAGCGGGGTCTACGAGCAGTACTTC. Amino acid sequence: CASSPRTSGVYEQYF.

A few counts support this clone. The V gene is TRBV7-6, the J gene TRBJ2-6; D ambiguous. This CDR3 has 14 residues. CDR1 is SGHVS, CDR2 FNYEAQ, per germline. Trimming took 2 bases from V and 1 from J, leaving 3 bases between them. This chain's CDR3 is CASSLTSGANVLTF. The CDR3 DNA reads TGTGCCAGCAGCTTAACATCTGGGGCCAACGTCCTGACTTTC.

The chain joins TRBV19 to TRBJ2-3, with 8 positions matching TRBD2. Looked up from germline, CDR1 is LNHDA and CDR2 is SQIVND (reference sequence). The CDR3 length is 16 residues. V was pared by 5 bases and J by 6 bases, with 13 bases of the junction left unmatched. Here the CDR3 DNA reads TGTGCCAGTAGTGCCCCCGGGAGGGGGGCCCCCGATACGCAGTATTTT. Its translation: CASSAPGRGAPDTQYF. Based on the CDR3 plus reference TRBV19 and TRBJ2-3, the full variable domain is DGGITQSPKYLFRKEGQNVTLSCEQNLNHDAMYWYRQDPGQGLRLIYYSQIVNDFQKGDIAEGYSVSREKKESFPLTVTSAQKNPTAFYLCASSAPGRGAPDTQYFGPGTRLTVL.

The chain links TRBV19 to TRBJ2-7; the match to TRBD1 covers 7 bases. The CDR3 is 13 amino acids. The germline gives CDR1 LNHDA, CDR2 SQIVND (reference sequence). The V and J ends lost 6 bases and 0 bases, in that order; junction bases with no gene match: 2. The CDR3 region has the DNA TGTGCCAGTAGACAGGGGAACTCCTACGAGCAGTACGTC. Its protein product is CASRQGNSYEQYV.

The rearrangement joins TRBV6-1 to TRBJ1-4; no reliable D call. Per the germline V gene, CDR1 is MNHNS and CDR2 is SASEGT. The germline V and J ends were trimmed by 2 bases and 4 bases, with 11 bases remaining between them. This CDR3 is built from 15 residues. The CDR3 DNA reads as TGTGCCAGCAGTGAAATGAGACAACGTAATGAAAAACTGTTTTTT. Translation: CASSEMRQRNEKLFF.

The V gene is TRBV27, the J gene TRBJ2-3, with TRBD1 matching over 7 bases. The germline V gene has CDR1 MNHEY and CDR2 SMNVEV (reference sequence). The CDR3 runs to 16 residues. The V segment lost 5 bases and the J segment 0 bases; nucleotides outside the gene matches: 8. CDR3 bases: TGTGCCAGCAGTACGCACAGGGGCATGAGCACAGATACGCAGTATTTT. Its translation is CASSTHRGMSTDTQYF.

The chain links TRBV6-5 to TRBJ1-4; TRBD1 aligns across 7 bases. This CDR3 is 15 amino acids long. From germline, CDR1 is MNHEY and CDR2 SVGAGI. The J segment lost 3 bases and the V segment lost 5 bases, leaving 6 bases of the junction unmatched. CDR3: CASSAAGTANEKLFF. The CDR3 region has the DNA TGTGCCAGCAGTGCCGCCGGGACAGCTAATGAAAAACTGTTTTTT.

This clone came up a few times. This chain joins TRBV5-1 and TRBJ2-3; 14 bases fit TRBD2. This CDR3 region has 18 residues. V dropped 0 bases and J dropped 3; count of bases not matched to a gene: 6. Per germline, CDR1 SGHRS and CDR2 YFSETQ. As DNA, the CDR3 is TGCGCCAGCAGCTTGGCCACGGGGACTAGCGGGGGAACAGATACGCAGTATTTT. It is translated as CASSLATGTSGGTDTQYF.

This clone occurred a few times. V and J are TRBV7-2 and TRBJ2-6, with 10 bases aligning to TRBD2. The J segment lost 0 bases and the V segment lost 3 bases, leaving 5 bases of the junction unmatched. Germline V CDR1 and CDR2: SGHTA, FQGNSA. CDR3 length: 18 residues. CDR3 in amino acids: CASSFLAGVLSGANVLTF. In DNA, the CDR3 is TGTGCCAGCAGCTTTCTAGCGGGGGTTCTCTCTGGGGCCAACGTCCTGACTTTC.

The rearrangement joins TRBV10-3 to TRBJ1-1, with 9 bases aligning to TRBD1. The V segment lost 10 bases and the J segment 1 base; nucleotides outside the gene matches: 4. This CDR3 comprises 13 residues. The germline CDR1 and CDR2 sequences are ENHRY and SYGVKD. The CDR3 region has the DNA TGTGCCACCAAGGACAGGGGGAACACTGAAGCTTTCTTT. It codes for CATKDRGNTEAFF.

This rearrangement joins TRBV7-2 to TRBJ2-7, with D unresolved. The CDR3 is made up of 11 amino acids. Germline V CDR1 and CDR2: SGHTA, FQGNSA. Trimming pared 5 bases from V and 1 base from J, leaving 3 bases between. Here the CDR3 DNA reads TGTGCCAGCAGCGTATCCTACGAGCAGTACTTC. Amino acid sequence: CASSVSYEQYF.

The chain has TRBV9 and TRBJ2-1, with TRBD2 identical over 10 bases. This CDR3 comprises 15 residues. V lost 8 bases to trimming and J lost 6 bases; unmatched junction nucleotides: 11. Germline V gene data show CDR1 as SGDLS and CDR2 as YYNGEE. The CDR3 is CASQVAGGPTNEQFF. CDR3 DNA sequence: TGTGCCAGTCAGGTAGCGGGGGGTCCAACCAATGAGCAGTTCTTC.

The V call is TRBV2, the J call TRBJ1-6; D perhaps matches TRBD1 (5 bases). Trimming removed 8 bases from V and 14 bases from J, with 13 bases in between. Germline V CDR1 and CDR2: SNHLY, FYNNEI. CDR3 length equals 11 residues. The CDR3 sequence: CASVGVLALHF. The CDR3 region has the DNA TGTGCCAGCGTAGGGGTCCTGGCCCTCCACTTT.

The V and J genes are TRBV2 and TRBJ2-6; D unclear. Germline V gene data show CDR1 as SNHLY and CDR2 as FYNNEI. Deletions cut 7 bases from V and 2 bases from J, with 3 bases between. The CDR3 spans 12 residues. The chain's CDR3 is CASKPGANVLTF. The CDR3, as DNA: TGTGCCAGCAAGCCTGGGGCCAACGTCCTGACTTTC.